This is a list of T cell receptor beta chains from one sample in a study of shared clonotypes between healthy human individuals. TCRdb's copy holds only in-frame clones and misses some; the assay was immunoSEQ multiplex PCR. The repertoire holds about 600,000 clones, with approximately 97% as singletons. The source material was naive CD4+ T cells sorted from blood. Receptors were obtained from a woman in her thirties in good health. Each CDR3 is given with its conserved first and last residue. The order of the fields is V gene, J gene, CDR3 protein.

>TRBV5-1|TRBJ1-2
CASSGTTGVGGYTF
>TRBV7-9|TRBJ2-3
CASSLGNLAGAQNTDTQYF
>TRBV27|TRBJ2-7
CASSSIGGGLSSYEQYF
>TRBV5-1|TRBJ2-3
CASSPSRDARSDTQYF
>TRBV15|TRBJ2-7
CATSSPSGFQYF
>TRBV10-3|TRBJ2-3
CAISDVSGYGQRGPTDTQYF
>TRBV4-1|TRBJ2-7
CASSQEPQRDTFYEQYF
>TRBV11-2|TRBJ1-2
CASRPRAIYGYTF
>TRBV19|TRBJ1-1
CASSGQENTEAFF
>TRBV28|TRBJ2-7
CASSLTSGAYEQYF
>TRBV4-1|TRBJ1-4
CASSQDWGNNEKLFF
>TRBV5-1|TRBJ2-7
CASSPPGGTPHEQYF
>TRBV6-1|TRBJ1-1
CASRGQNTEAFF